Described below is a single TCR beta chain sequence and its context. Antigen specificity is unknown. Compared with germline, one end of the junction differs, possibly owing to a read error. The assay was immunoSEQ multiplex PCR, and TCRdb's table has in-frame clones only and misses some. This table holds some 88,000 clones, just over 90% found once. The CDR3 has 13 amino acids. Germline V CDR1 and CDR2: LGHNA, YSLEER. These data come from a study of graft-versus-host responses after intestinal transplantation. Findings and limits, study-wide: In recipient marrow, GvH clones were found, and some appeared first in ileum or blood. Those patients showing graft-donor T cell macrochimerism displayed high graft-versus-host to host-versus-graft clonal ratios in allografts.

The chain links TRBV4-3 to TRBJ1-1; no firm D call. The sample consisted of unstimulated CD8+ T cells sorted from spleen or lymph node cells, taken before intestinal transplant. This TCR derives from a human donor who received an intestinal transplant. CDR3 amino acids: CASGQVRNTEAFF. For the CDR3, the DNA is TGCGCCAGCGGCCAAGTCAGAAACACTGAAGCTTTCTTT.